This TCR beta chain was identified in a study of neurological immune-mediated disorders. Study-level findings and limits: The expanded clones of different subjects shared no CDR3 amino acid sequences (suggesting private repertoires in all groups).

This clonotype was detected many times. Its antigen remains unknown. The V end lost 3 bases, the J end lost 4 bases, and 18 bases lay between the germline ends. This CDR3 is 15 amino acids long. Germline V gives CDR1 DFQATT, CDR2 SNEGSKA (reference sequence). Synthesis of cDNA was accomplished via 5'RACE employing 10-nucleotide random UMIs. Using its own MiXCR run on the 5' RACE reads, TCRdb lists one record per CDR3 protein. Among some 55,000 distinct CDR3 sequences listed, 7% to 10% were seen once. As for time point: longitudinal time-point 3. Healthy controls comprised blood bank volunteers in Maryland, USA. The unsorted libraries were generated from a total of 2 million PBMCs, which had been stored in RNAlater at -80 C.

The sample taken for sequencing was PBMCs. The chain links TRBV20-1 to TRBJ2-5; the D gene is possibly TRBD1 (5 bases). This TCR came from a woman aged 35 to 49 in good health. CDR3 region: CSASRNRRGSETQYF. As DNA, the CDR3 is TGCAGTGCTAGCAGGAACAGAAGGGGTTCAGAGACCCAGTACTTC.